This entry is about one T cell receptor beta chain. The record originates from a study of multiple sclerosis patients with progressive multifocal leukoencephalopathy. Time point in this sample: before natalizumab initiation. Profiling relied on immunoSEQ multiplex PCR, and the TCRdb table lists in-frame clones only, not all of them. The sample shows about 32,000 clones, over 90% of them seen only once. V shed 5 bases and J 5 bases; nucleotides not matched to a gene: 11. The CDR3 has 15 residues. CDR1 and CDR2 (germline): MNHEY, SVGAGI. The sequence was collected from a man between 25 and 39 years old with multiple sclerosis. Sequencing was done on a sample of PBMCs. The rearrangement links TRBV6-5 to TRBJ1-1, with TRBD1 matching 7 bases. This chain's CDR3 is CASSPQSAGGTEAFF. DNA for the CDR3: TGTGCCAGCAGTCCTCAATCGGCAGGGGGAACTGAAGCTTTCTTT.